This T cell receptor beta chain emerged from a study of breast tumors, draining lymph nodes, adjacent tissues. This clonotype was recorded at least ten times. Via MiXCR, TCRdb re-called the multiplex PCR reads, giving one row per CDR3 protein. The sample has approximately 170,000 distinct CDR3 sequences, 30% to 35% seen once; the top ten hold about 4.5%. The lymph nodes were axillary draining lymph nodes from breast cancer patients. CDR3 size: 13 residues. Germline V gives CDR1 MNHNS, CDR2 SASEGT. The ends lost 6 bases at V and 4 bases at J; junction bases unmatched: 2. Input material: axillary lymph node tissue. The V call is TRBV6-1, the J call TRBJ2-2, with 7 nucleotides matching TRBD2. The clonotype comes from a female donor with breast cancer. Some clones in this sample may be carry-over from other donors' samples. CDR3 sequence reads: CASRGRGTGELFF. The CDR3 DNA sequence: TGTGCCAGCAGGGGGAGGGGCACCGGGGAGCTGTTTTTT.